This TCR beta chain originates from a study of blood T cell repertoires in COVID-19 (dated by TCRdb to about 2020). Regarding the research as a whole: Collaborator samples came from the United States, Italy and Spain and covered acute and convalescent phases of COVID-19. A de-identified subject ID, COVID-19 status, age in years and sex were almost always included in the sample metadata. The material from the prospective study consisted of cDNA or gDNA derived from T cells, B-cell-depleted T cells, or PBMCs. Samples came from the ongoing ImmuneRACE study (first 160 participants) plus 1,254 subjects from 6 global collaborators. The repertoires were made available in a free public database intended to serve as a resource for research on the immune response to SARS-CoV-2. HLA class I and class II types, where available, came from metadata supplied by the sample provider rather than from assay-based typing. The dataset comprised deeply sampled blood TCRbeta repertoires from subjects exposed to, actively infected with, or recovered from COVID-19.

On the study overall, not on this receptor specifically: The amount of clinical and demographic metadata varied by source and participant and was provided uncurated.

V gives up 2 bases and J gives up 5 bases, and the segment between their germline ends measures 6 bases. The CDR3 covers 12 residues, taking in both the cysteine and the phenylalanine. Only the CDR3 part of the read is kept: 36 bases, read in frame from the first base. CDR1 MNHEY and CDR2 SVGAGI were looked up in the germline V gene. The immunoSEQ Assay, a bias-controlled multiplex PCR, was used to amplify TCRbeta CDR3 regions from genomic DNA. On the study's bioinformatics: The number of nucleated cells in each sample was estimated from the amplification of reference gene primers within the assay. To quantify the absolute abundance of each unique TCRbeta CDR3 rearrangement, sequence reads were collapsed and filtered. Productive Simpson clonality was computed per sample as the square root of Simpson's diversity index over productive rearrangements. Sourced from immuneACCESS, this table was stored by TCRdb with only in-frame sequences that have V and J called. A share of the clones is absent; for the studies checked, an unresolved V gene accounts for under half, and the remainder has no known explanation. D and trimming come from the DNA, and the V and J calls and clone size come from that table. The sample has a few hundred thousand clones on record, around 87% of them singletons. The ten largest clones represent about 9.4% of the sample.

This clone was seen more than once but under ten times. It has no known antigen specificity. No base quality information exists; no much larger clone differs at one position. The sample contains more than one DNA sequence encoding this CDR3. Participants in the prospective study were aged about 18 to 95 years, lived in about two dozen United States geographic areas, and enrolled through a virtual design. In the prospective study, cohorts were assigned on the basis of participant-reported clinical history obtained from a screening survey and a study questionnaire. Recovered participants in ImmuneRACE Cohort 3 were defined as having two consecutive negative NP/OP PCR tests, clearance from a healthcare professional, or resolution of symptoms. Each participant in the prospective study had whole blood, serum and a nasopharyngeal or oropharyngeal swab collected by mobile phlebotomists. Prospective study participants could optionally give additional blood draws and questionnaires over an approximately 2-month period. Before DNA extraction, prospective study blood samples were shipped either frozen or at room temperature.

Material: PBMCs or T cells enriched from blood (not recorded which). The sequence was obtained from a woman aged 45 to 65 who had recovered from COVID-19. Recombination joined TRBV6-5 with TRBJ1-1; the D gene is possibly TRBD1, with 5 bases matching. The DNA reads as follows: TGTGCCAGCAGTTACGGGGGGACTGAAGCTTTCTTT. Translated, this is CASSYGGTEAFF.